The 10 T cell receptor beta chains listed next were all sequenced from one sample in a study of blood T cell repertoires in COVID-19. Sequenced by immunoSEQ multiplex PCR; TCRdb stores in-frame clones only, minus some. The sample yields some 170,000 clones, around 85% seen once. The sequenced sample was peripheral blood. Receptors originate from a woman aged 60-75 years with acute or convalescent COVID-19.

The chain couples TRBV5-1 to TRBJ1-1; TRBD1 aligns across 7 bases. V shed 3 bases and J 4 bases; nucleotides not matched to a gene: 12. Germline CDR1 SGHRS, CDR2 YFSETQ. This CDR3 spans 16 amino acids. For the CDR3, the DNA is TGCGCCAGCAGCTCTGATCCGGGACAGTTGAGCACTGAAGCTTTCTTT. This sequence encodes CASSSDPGQLSTEAFF.

The chain joins TRBV5-1 to TRBJ1-4; 10 bases are shared with TRBD1. This CDR3 is 16 amino acids long. V dropped 3 bases and J dropped 8; count of bases not matched to a gene: 10. Germline V gives CDR1 SGHRS, CDR2 YFSETQ. CDR3 bases: TGCGCCAGCAGCTCGACAGGGGGCGGGTTGTACGAAAAACTGTTTTTT. It specifies CASSSTGGGLYEKLFF.

As to this clone: A far larger clone is only one base removed, so a read error is likely. This chain connects TRBV28 to TRBJ2-1; the match to TRBD2 covers 12 bases. J was trimmed by 8 bases and V by 4 bases; bases with no gene match: 6. Germline lookup yields CDR1 MDHEN and CDR2 SYDVKM. The CDR3 has 15 residues. The CDR3: CASSSLAGGRDEQFF. The CDR3 DNA reads as TGTGCCAGCAGTTCACTAGCGGGAGGTAGGGATGAGCAGTTCTTC. Combining the CDR3 with reference TRBV28 and TRBJ2-1 gives the whole variable domain DVKVTQSSRYLVKRTGEKVFLECVQDMDHENMFWYRQDPGLGLRLIYFSYDVKMKEKGDIPEGYSVSREKKERFSLILESASTNQTSMYLCASSSLAGGRDEQFFGPGTRLTVL.

The CDR3 here is CASSLGGPVARNYEQYF. As DNA, the CDR3 is TGTGCCAGCAGCTTGGGGGGACCCGTCGCTAGAAACTACGAGCAGTACTTC. V usage is TRBV11-2 and J usage is TRBJ2-7; D may be TRBD2 (6 bases). V dropped 3 bases and J dropped 3 bases, with 21 bases sitting between them. Germline V lookup: CDR1 SGHAT, CDR2 FQNNGV. The CDR3 totals 17 residues. The full variable domain, with the rest looked up from reference TRBV11-2 and TRBJ2-7, is EAGVAQSPRYKIIEKRQSVAFWCNPISGHATLYWYQQILGQGPKLLIQFQNNGVVDDSQLPKDRFSAERLKGVDSTLKIQPAKLEDSAVYLCASSLGGPVARNYEQYFGPGTRLTVT.

This CDR3 is CASSNTGGRDEKLFF. CDR3 sequence (DNA): TGCGCCAGCAGCAATACAGGGGGCAGGGATGAAAAACTGTTTTTT. This sequence joins TRBV5-1 and TRBJ1-4; 9 nucleotides align to TRBD1. CDR1 and CDR2 (germline): SGHRS, YFSETQ. The trim removed 4 bases at V and 6 bases at J, leaving 7 bases unmatched. The CDR3 consists of 15 residues.

This chain links TRBV15 with TRBJ1-5; D possibly corresponds to TRBD1 (6 bases). The CDR3 is 16 amino acids. Trimming stripped 1 base from V and 0 bases from J, with 10 bases between. Per the germline V gene, CDR1 is LNHNV and CDR2 is YYDKDF (reference sequence). CDR3 in amino acids: CATSRGGDNSNQPQHF. The CDR3, as DNA: TGTGCCACCAGCAGAGGAGGGGACAATAGCAATCAGCCCCAGCATTTT.

This chain uses TRBV19 with TRBJ1-5; TRBD1 matches at 11 bases. Losses at the gene ends were 1 base for V and 7 bases for J; bases not matched to a gene: 6. The CDR3 contains 16 residues. The germline CDR1 and CDR2 sequences are LNHDA and SQIVND (reference sequence). CDR3 sequence reads: CASSIAAGTGGQPQHF. In nucleotides, the CDR3 is TGTGCCAGTAGTATAGCAGCCGGGACAGGGGGACAGCCCCAGCATTTT.

This clone was recorded only once. This chain connects TRBV7-9 to TRBJ1-2; D gene ambiguous. V lost 0 bases and J lost 4, with 12 bases in between. Germline loops: CDR1 SEHNR, CDR2 FQNEAQ (reference sequence). The CDR3 contains 15 residues. In DNA form, the CDR3 reads TGTGCCAGCAGCTTAGCGGGCGCCGGGGTCTATGGCTACACCTTC. Its protein product is CASSLAGAGVYGYTF.

The chain is built from TRBV19 and TRBJ1-2; no reliable D call. Trimming shortened V by 5 bases and J by 8 bases, and 15 bases separated the two germline ends. CDR1 LNHDA and CDR2 SQIVND come from the germline V gene (reference sequence). CDR3 length equals 13 residues. This CDR3 is CASSPRGSRGYTF. The DNA of the CDR3 is TGTGCCAGTAGTCCCCGGGGTTCGCGAGGCTACACCTTC.

In nucleotides, the CDR3 is TGTGCCAGCAGCTTATCGGGAGGGGAAGAGACCCAGTACTTC. Its translation is CASSLSGGEETQYF. V is TRBV11-2 and J is TRBJ2-5, with 8 bases aligning to TRBD2. Germline CDR1 SGHAT, CDR2 FQNNGV. Trimming took 2 bases from V and 3 from J; bases not matched to a gene: 2. There are 14 residues in the CDR3.